The T cell receptor beta chain under discussion was sequenced for a study of T cells after yellow fever vaccination. The V and J ends lost 8 bases and 0 bases respectively, with 16 bases between them. This CDR3 has 15 amino acids. From germline, CDR1 is WNHNN and CDR2 SYGVQD (reference sequence). Making TCR cDNA involved 5'RACE template switching, which added UMIs and a universal primer site. TCRdb passed the 5' RACE reads through MiXCR, listing each CDR3 protein once. The top ten hold about 3.3% of the sample, which has 200,000 to 250,000 distinct CDR3 sequences, less than 3.5% seen once. Study findings and constraints: Researchers report a weaker secondary response that nonetheless peaked faster, day 5 versus 15.

This clonotype has just a few counts. Its antigen is not identified. This rearrangement joins TRBV10-1 to TRBJ2-5; D is perhaps TRBD1 (5 bases). Material: CD4+ T cells sorted from PBMCs, obtained 10 days after the yellow fever booster vaccination. This TCR was recovered from a man between 18 and 35 years old who received the YFV17D yellow fever vaccine. CDR3: CASWERGLYQETQYF. The CDR3, as DNA: TGCGCCAGCTGGGAAAGGGGCCTTTACCAAGAGACCCAGTACTTC.